These 25 T cell receptor beta chains originate from one sample sequenced in a study of early T cells in non-severe SARS-CoV-2 infection. Via MiXCR, TCRdb re-called the 5' RACE reads, giving one row per CDR3 protein. The sample holds about 80,000 distinct CDR3 sequences, around a tenth seen once. The specimen sequenced was whole blood. These receptors were obtained from an adult who was a healthcare worker with PCR-confirmed SARS-CoV-2 infection or an uninfected control (not recorded which).

V gene TRBV7-6 combines with J gene TRBJ1-6; D perhaps matches TRBD1 (5 bases). V lost 5 bases, J lost 9 bases, and 17 bases lay in between. The CDR3 loop spans 15 amino acids. Germline V gene data show CDR1 as SGHVS and CDR2 as FNYEAQ. Written as DNA, the CDR3 is TGTGCCAGCAGCCCCGGATGGGCGGGACGTTCACCCCTCCACTTT. Residues: CASSPGWAGRSPLHF.

This clonotype was recorded a few times. This sequence joins TRBV7-9 and TRBJ1-3; 9 nucleotides match TRBD1. This CDR3 region has 15 residues. Germline V lookup: CDR1 SEHNR, CDR2 FQNEAQ (reference sequence). V shed 5 bases and J 1 base; nucleotides not matched to a gene: 3. CDR3 sequence (DNA): TGTGCCAGCAGCAAACAGGGGGCGTCTGGAAACACCATATATTTT. It yields the protein CASSKQGASGNTIYF.

This clonotype was seen a few times. The rearrangement links TRBV9 to TRBJ2-7, with a tentative D call TRBD2 (6 bases). The CDR3 contains 12 residues. The V end was cut by 3 bases, the J end by 3 bases, with 7 bases between. Germline CDR1 reads SGDLS; CDR2 reads YYNGEE. The chain's CDR3 is CASSATSYEQYF. The CDR3 coding sequence is TGTGCCAGCAGCGCGACTAGCTACGAGCAGTACTTC. Full variable domain (outside the CDR3, taken from reference TRBV9 and TRBJ2-7): DSGVTQTPKHLITATGQRVTLRCSPRSGDLSVYWYQQSLDQGLQFLIQYYNGEERAKGNILERFSAQQFPDLHSELNLSSLELGDSALYFCASSATSYEQYFGPGTRLTVT.

The V call is TRBV6-2 or TRBV6-3, the J call TRBJ2-1; 7 nucleotides match TRBD2. This CDR3 is built from 18 residues. CDR1 MNHEY and CDR2 SVGEGT come from the germline V gene. V shed 7 bases and J 0 bases; nucleotides not matched to a gene: 15. The CDR3 coding sequence is TGTGCCAGCACCCGCGTGGCGGGAGACCTAAACTCCTACAATGAGCAGTTCTTC. This sequence encodes CASTRVAGDLNSYNEQFF.

This clonotype was detected many times. V is TRBV28 and J is TRBJ2-7, with 9 bases matching TRBD2. This CDR3 is built from 13 residues. The ends lost 6 bases at V and 7 bases at J; junction bases unmatched: 7. Germline-derived CDR1 and CDR2 are MDHEN and SYDVKM. The CDR3 DNA is TGTGCCAGCAGGGGGGTAGCGGGAGATGAGCAGTACTTC. As protein: CASRGVAGDEQYF.

The V call is TRBV7-2, the J call TRBJ1-6, with D uncertain. The V end lost 2 bases, the J end lost 5 bases, and 4 bases lay between the germline ends. The germline V gene encodes CDR1 SGHTA and CDR2 FQGNSA. The CDR3 sequence is 13 residues long. The CDR3 region is CASSLPNNSPLHF. The CDR3 DNA follows: TGTGCCAGCAGCTTACCAAATAATTCACCCCTCCACTTT.

This clonotype was detected ten times or more. The rearrangement links TRBV7-8 to TRBJ2-7; D gene ambiguous. From germline, CDR1 is SGHVS and CDR2 FQNEAQ. The CDR3 runs to 15 residues. Trimming removed 5 bases from V and 0 bases from J, with 14 bases in between. CDR3 in DNA: TGTGCCAGCAGCCCTCAACAGAGGAGCTCCTACGAGCAGTACTTC. Translating gives CASSPQQRSSYEQYF.

The chain carries TRBV19 and TRBJ1-1, with D possibly matching TRBD1 (5 bases). V lost 0 bases and J 10 bases, leaving 12 bases between the germline ends. There are 13 residues in the CDR3. Germline V CDR1 and CDR2: LNHDA, SQIVND (reference sequence). The CDR3 nucleotides are TGTGCCAGTAGTATAGACGTCAGGGTAGCAGCTTTCTTT. Amino acid sequence: CASSIDVRVAAFF.

Worth noting for this clonotype: This may be a read error: a much more frequent sequence differs by one nucleotide. This sequence joins TRBV3-1 and TRBJ1-5, with D uncertain. The CDR3 has 12 amino acids. Germline CDR1 is LGHDT and CDR2 is YNNKEL (reference sequence). Trimming stripped 5 bases from V and 9 bases from J, with 11 bases between. CDR3 in amino acids: CASSNMSGPQHF. In DNA form, the CDR3 reads TGTGCCAGCAGCAATATGTCCGGGCCCCAGCATTTT.

This clonotype was observed at least ten times. The genes are TRBV10-3 and TRBJ2-3; D gene uncertain. Trimming took 3 bases from V and 1 from J, leaving 8 bases between them. The germline gives CDR1 ENHRY, CDR2 SYGVKD. CDR3 length equals 14 residues. DNA of the CDR3: TGTGCCATCAGTGAATTTGGAGGCACAGATACGCAGTATTTT. Its translation is CAISEFGGTDTQYF.

This clonotype occurred a few times. This may come from a read error, since a much larger clone is one base off. V gene TRBV2 combines with J gene TRBJ2-3; D unresolved. The CDR3 spans 15 residues. Trimming pared 7 bases from V and 1 base from J, leaving 15 bases between. Germline V gene lookup returns CDR1 SNHLY and CDR2 FYNNEI. CDR3 DNA sequence: TGTGCCAGCATGGACCTGACTGGTGGCACAGATACGCAGTATTTT. It codes for CASMDLTGGTDTQYF.

The rearrangement joins TRBV10-1 to TRBJ2-1; possible D gene TRBD2, 6 bases. This CDR3 is built from 13 residues. CDR1 and CDR2 (germline): WNHNN, SYGVQD (reference sequence). Trimming removed 4 bases at V and 7 bases at J, with 11 bases between. CDR3 residues: CASSATGGNEQFF. CDR3 bases: TGCGCCAGCAGTGCGACTGGAGGGAATGAGCAGTTCTTC.

The chain is built from TRBV5-4 and TRBJ2-2; D possibly corresponds to TRBD2 (6 bases). Germline values: CDR1 SGHNT, CDR2 YYREEE (reference sequence). V was shortened by 4 bases and J by 6 bases, with 19 bases between the two germline ends. CDR3 size: 16 residues. CDR3 residues: CASSAGPAGWSGELFF. The CDR3 coding sequence is TGTGCCAGCAGCGCGGGACCAGCGGGTTGGTCCGGGGAGCTGTTTTTT.

At least ten counts were recorded for this clonotype. V is TRBV7-2 and J is TRBJ2-3; 10 bases line up with TRBD2. Germline lookup yields CDR1 SGHTA and CDR2 FQGNSA. The CDR3 is made up of 17 amino acids. V lost 1 base, J lost 5 bases, and 9 bases stayed unmatched. CDR3 in DNA: TGTGCCAGCAGCTTAGATCACGCTAGCGGGAGAAGAGATACGCAGTATTTT. Encoded protein: CASSLDHASGRRDTQYF.

The sample holds a few counts of this clonotype. V usage is TRBV28 and J usage is TRBJ2-7, with 10 bases that match TRBD2. V was pared by 3 bases and J by 4 bases, with 0 bases of the junction left unmatched. The CDR3 consists of 13 residues. CDR1 and CDR2 from the germline V gene are MDHEN and SYDVKM. This chain's CDR3 is CASSLTSGYEQYF. The CDR3 nucleotides are TGTGCCAGCAGTTTGACTAGCGGGTACGAGCAGTACTTC.

This clonotype has at least ten counts. This chain uses TRBV5-1 with TRBJ2-5; 7 bases line up with TRBD1. The J segment lost 2 bases and the V segment lost 4 bases, leaving 8 bases of the junction unmatched. The CDR3 is 15 residues long. Germline CDR1 reads SGHRS; CDR2 reads YFSETQ. In nucleotides, the CDR3 is TGCGCCAGCAGCCCCGACAGGGTAGGGCAAGAGACCCAGTACTTC. Translated, it gives CASSPDRVGQETQYF.

This clonotype was counted at least ten times. The CDR3 spells CASSLRGRDSGRGNEQFF. For the CDR3, the DNA is TGTGCCAGCAGTTTAAGGGGTCGGGATAGCGGGAGGGGCAATGAGCAGTTCTTC. J is TRBJ2-1 and V is TRBV27, with 11 bases identical to TRBD2. Germline CDR1 reads MNHEY; CDR2 reads SMNVEV (reference sequence). This CDR3 spans 18 amino acids. Trimming cost V 2 bases and J 6 bases; bases outside gene matches: 12.

This clonotype was seen more than once but under ten times. The rearrangement joins TRBV24-1 to TRBJ2-3, with 8 bases identical to TRBD1. The V and J ends lost 4 bases and 5 bases, in that order; junction bases with no gene match: 7. The CDR3 spans 15 residues. Germline CDR1 is KGHDR and CDR2 is SFDVKD. The CDR3 loop is CATSDRGRGVDTQYF. The CDR3 DNA reads as TGTGCCACCAGTGACAGGGGGCGCGGGGTAGATACGCAGTATTTT.

This clonotype was observed a handful of times. J is TRBJ2-7 and V is TRBV18; D not certain. This CDR3 has 15 amino acids. Trimming left V 1 base short and J 3 bases short, with 13 bases between. Germline loops: CDR1 KGHSH, CDR2 LQKENI. CDR3 region: CASSPQPITLYEQYF. The CDR3 DNA reads TGTGCCAGCTCACCACAGCCGATCACACTCTACGAGCAGTACTTC.

The sample holds a few counts of this clonotype. The chain has TRBV10-3 and TRBJ2-7; D not resolved. V was shortened by 0 bases and J by 2 bases, with 2 bases between the two germline ends. The CDR3 runs to 12 residues. The germline V gene encodes CDR1 ENHRY and CDR2 SYGVKD. As DNA, the CDR3 is TGTGCCATCAGTGAGTCGGCCTACGAGCAGTACTTC. Translating gives CAISESAYEQYF.

The chain uses TRBV3-1 and TRBJ2-3, with TRBD2 matching over 14 bases. CDR1 and CDR2 from the germline V gene are LGHDT and YNNKEL (reference sequence). CDR3 length equals 15 residues. Germline trimming cut 4 bases from V and 5 bases from J; bases unmatched to any gene: 2. CDR3 sequence (DNA): TGTGCCAGCAGCCCGGGACTAGCGGGAGTAGATACGCAGTATTTT. It is translated as CASSPGLAGVDTQYF.

This chain links TRBV5-4 with TRBJ2-2; 7 positions match TRBD2. The germline V gene has CDR1 SGHNT and CDR2 YYREEE (reference sequence). The CDR3 is 15 residues long. V lost 5 bases and J lost 0; bases outside the gene matches: 4. CDR3 protein: CASRRDYANTGELFF. The CDR3 bases are TGTGCCAGCAGACGGGACTACGCGAACACCGGGGAGCTGTTTTTT.

The chain links TRBV20-1 to TRBJ1-1, with D possibly matching TRBD1 (6 bases). V was pared by 3 bases and J by 3 bases, with 14 bases between. Per the germline V gene, CDR1 is DFQATT and CDR2 is SNEGSKA (reference sequence). This CDR3 region has 14 residues. The CDR3 DNA reads TGCAGTGCTAGTACCCCAGGGACACACACTGAAGCTTTCTTT. This encodes CSASTPGTHTEAFF.

This chain links TRBV13 with TRBJ2-1; unclear D gene. The ends were cut back, 5 bases at V and 9 bases at J, with 11 bases in the middle. The CDR3 contains 12 residues. Germline loops: CDR1 PRHDT, CDR2 FYEKMQ (reference sequence). CDR3 sequence (DNA): TGTGCCAGCAGCCTTCAGAAGGCTGAGCAGTTCTTC. Amino acid sequence: CASSLQKAEQFF.

This clonotype has just a few counts. V and J are TRBV6-6 and TRBJ1-5; D remains ambiguous. Germline V gives CDR1 MNHNY, CDR2 SVGAGI (reference sequence). V was shortened by 6 bases and J by 4 bases, with 13 bases between the two germline ends. CDR3 length: 14 residues. CDR3 DNA: TGTGCCAGCAGCGATACGAAGTGGAATCAGCCCCAGCATTTT. Its translation is CASSDTKWNQPQHF.